This TCR beta chain was recovered during a study of OX40 agonist ivuxolimab in advanced cancers. Overall study results and limits: At 0.1-3.0 mg/kg, partial responders had clonal expansion among the lowest observed. At 0.1 to 3.0 mg/kg, clonal expansion of CD4+ and CD8+ blood T cells had occurred by week 6.

The assay was immunoSEQ multiplex PCR, and TCRdb's table has in-frame clones only and misses some. Among some 2,900 clones, more than 85% were seen once, and the ten largest hold around 2%. For this clone: Its specificity is unknown.

The sequence came from an adult with an advanced solid tumor such as melanoma, head and neck, liver or kidney cancer. The sequenced sample was CD4+ or CD8+ T cells sorted from blood, obtained in a trial of the OX40 agonist ivuxolimab.

CDR3 sequence: CATSRDLRSNQPQHF. DNA of the CDR3: TGTGCCACCAGCAGAGATTTAAGGAGCAATCAGCCCCAGCATTTT. The V and J genes are TRBV15 and TRBJ1-5; no firm D call. From germline, CDR1 is LNHNV and CDR2 YYDKDF (reference sequence). This CDR3 is built from 15 residues. The V gene lost 0 bases and the J gene lost 1 base, with 7 bases spanning the gap.